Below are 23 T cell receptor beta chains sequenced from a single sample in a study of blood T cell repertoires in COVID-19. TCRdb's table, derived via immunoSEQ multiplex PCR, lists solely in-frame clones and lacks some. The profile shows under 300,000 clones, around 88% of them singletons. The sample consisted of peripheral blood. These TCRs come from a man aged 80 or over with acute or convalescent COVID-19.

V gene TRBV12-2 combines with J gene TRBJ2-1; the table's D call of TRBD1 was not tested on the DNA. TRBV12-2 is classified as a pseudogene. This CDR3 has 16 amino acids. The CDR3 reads CASRLGPAKPYNEQFF. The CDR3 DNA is TGTGCAAGTCGCTTAGGGCCTGCAAAACCCTACAATGAGCAGTTCTTC.

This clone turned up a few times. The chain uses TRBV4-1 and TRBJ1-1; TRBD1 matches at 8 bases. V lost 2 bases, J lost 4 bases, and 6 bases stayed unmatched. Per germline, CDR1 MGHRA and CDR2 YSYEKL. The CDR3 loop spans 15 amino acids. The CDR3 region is CASSQPDRGGTEAFF. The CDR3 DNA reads TGCGCCAGCAGCCAACCTGACAGGGGTGGCACTGAAGCTTTCTTT.

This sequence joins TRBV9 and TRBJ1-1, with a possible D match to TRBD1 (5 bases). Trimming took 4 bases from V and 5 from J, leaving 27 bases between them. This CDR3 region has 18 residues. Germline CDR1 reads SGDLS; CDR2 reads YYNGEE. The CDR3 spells CASSRNLQTRLGGTEAFF. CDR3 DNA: TGTGCCAGCAGCCGCAACCTGCAAACGAGGCTCGGGGGGACTGAAGCTTTCTTT.

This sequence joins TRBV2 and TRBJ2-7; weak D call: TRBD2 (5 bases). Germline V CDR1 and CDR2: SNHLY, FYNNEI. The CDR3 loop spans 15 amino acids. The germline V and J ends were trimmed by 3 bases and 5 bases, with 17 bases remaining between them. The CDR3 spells CASSDPARGSHEQYF. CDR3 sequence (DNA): TGTGCCAGCAGTGACCCCGCCCGAGGGTCCCACGAGCAGTACTTC.

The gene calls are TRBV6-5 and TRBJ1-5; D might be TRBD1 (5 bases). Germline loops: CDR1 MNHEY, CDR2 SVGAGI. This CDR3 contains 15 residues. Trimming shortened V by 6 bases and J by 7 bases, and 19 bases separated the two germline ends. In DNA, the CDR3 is TGTGCCAGCAGATTACGGGGCGGGACTGAACAGCCCCAGCATTTT. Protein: CASRLRGGTEQPQHF.

The CDR3 protein is CASSADRGPPYEQYF. The CDR3 DNA is TGTGCCAGCAGCGCAGACAGGGGTCCTCCCTACGAGCAGTACTTC. J is TRBJ2-7 and V is TRBV9; 8 nucleotides align to TRBD1. V shed 3 bases, J shed 2 bases, and the junction held 7 bases outside the gene matches. This CDR3 comprises 15 residues. Per the germline V gene, CDR1 is SGDLS and CDR2 is YYNGEE.

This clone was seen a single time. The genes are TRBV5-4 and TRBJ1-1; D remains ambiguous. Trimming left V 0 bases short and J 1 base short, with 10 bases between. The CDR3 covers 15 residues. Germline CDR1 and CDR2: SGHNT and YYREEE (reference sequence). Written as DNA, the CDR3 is TGTGCCAGCAGCTTGGATGGGTCAGGGAACACTGAAGCTTTCTTT. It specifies CASSLDGSGNTEAFF.

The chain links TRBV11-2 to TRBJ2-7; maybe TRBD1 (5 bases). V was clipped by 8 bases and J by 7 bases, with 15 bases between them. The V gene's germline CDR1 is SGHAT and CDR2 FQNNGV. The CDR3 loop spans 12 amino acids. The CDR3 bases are TGTGCCAGCGGGGCAGCCTCTTGGGAGCAGTACTTC. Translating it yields CASGAASWEQYF.

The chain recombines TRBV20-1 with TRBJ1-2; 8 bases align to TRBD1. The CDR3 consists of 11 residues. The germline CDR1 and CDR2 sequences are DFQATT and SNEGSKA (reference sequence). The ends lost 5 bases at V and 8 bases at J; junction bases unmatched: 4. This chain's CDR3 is CSARTGPGYTF. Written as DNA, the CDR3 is TGCAGTGCTCGGACAGGGCCGGGCTACACCTTC.

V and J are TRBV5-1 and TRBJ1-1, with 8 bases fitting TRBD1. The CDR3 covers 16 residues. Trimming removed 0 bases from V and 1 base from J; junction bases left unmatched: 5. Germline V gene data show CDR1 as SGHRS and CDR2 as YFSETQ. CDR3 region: CASSLAGTGSNTEAFF. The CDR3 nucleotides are TGCGCCAGCAGCTTGGCAGGGACAGGTTCGAACACTGAAGCTTTCTTT.

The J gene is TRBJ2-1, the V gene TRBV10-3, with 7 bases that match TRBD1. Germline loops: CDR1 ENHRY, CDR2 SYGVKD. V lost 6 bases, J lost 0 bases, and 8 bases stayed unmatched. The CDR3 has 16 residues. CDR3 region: CAIREGTAGSYNEQFF. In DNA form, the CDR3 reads TGTGCCATCAGGGAAGGGACAGCCGGCTCCTACAATGAGCAGTTCTTC.

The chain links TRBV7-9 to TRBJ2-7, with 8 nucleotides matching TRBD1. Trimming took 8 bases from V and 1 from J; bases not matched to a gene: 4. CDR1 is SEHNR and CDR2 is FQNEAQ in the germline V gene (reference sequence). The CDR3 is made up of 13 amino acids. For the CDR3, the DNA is TGTGCCAGCCGACAGGGGTCATCCTACGAGCAGTACTTC. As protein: CASRQGSSYEQYF.

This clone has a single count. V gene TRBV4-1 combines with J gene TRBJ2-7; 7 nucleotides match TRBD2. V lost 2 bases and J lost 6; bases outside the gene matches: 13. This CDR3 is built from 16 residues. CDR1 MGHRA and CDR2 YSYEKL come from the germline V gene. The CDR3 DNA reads TGCGCCAGCAGCCAACGAAGCGGGACGGGCCTCAGCGAGCAGTACTTC. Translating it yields CASSQRSGTGLSEQYF.

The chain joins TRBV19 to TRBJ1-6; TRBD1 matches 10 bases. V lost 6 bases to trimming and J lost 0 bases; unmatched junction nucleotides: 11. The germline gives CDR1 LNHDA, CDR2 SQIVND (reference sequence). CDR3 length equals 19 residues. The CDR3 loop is CASSRRIRTGGSYNSPLHF. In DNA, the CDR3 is TGTGCCAGTAGCCGAAGAATCAGGACAGGGGGCTCCTATAATTCACCCCTCCACTTT.

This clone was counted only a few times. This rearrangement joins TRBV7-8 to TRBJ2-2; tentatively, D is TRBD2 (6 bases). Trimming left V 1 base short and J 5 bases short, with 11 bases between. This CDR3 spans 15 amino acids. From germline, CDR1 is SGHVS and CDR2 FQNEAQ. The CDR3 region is CASSLGEVRTGELFF. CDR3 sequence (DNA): TGTGCCAGCAGCTTAGGGGAGGTCAGAACCGGGGAGCTGTTTTTT. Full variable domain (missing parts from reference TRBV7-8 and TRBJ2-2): GAGVSQSPRYKVAKRGQDVALRCDPISGHVSLFWYQQALGQGPEFLTYFQNEAQLDKSGLPSDRFFAERPEGSVSTLKIQRTQQEDSAVYLCASSLGEVRTGELFFGEGSRLTVL.

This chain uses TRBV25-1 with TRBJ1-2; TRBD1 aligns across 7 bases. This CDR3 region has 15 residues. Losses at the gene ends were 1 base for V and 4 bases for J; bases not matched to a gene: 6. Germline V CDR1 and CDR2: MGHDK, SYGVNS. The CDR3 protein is CASSESGRGSYGYTF. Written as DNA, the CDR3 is TGTGCCAGCAGTGAATCAGGCAGGGGGAGCTATGGCTACACCTTC.

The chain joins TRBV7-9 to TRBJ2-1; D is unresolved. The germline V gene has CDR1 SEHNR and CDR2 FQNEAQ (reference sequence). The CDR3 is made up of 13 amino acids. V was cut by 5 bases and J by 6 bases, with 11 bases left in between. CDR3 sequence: CASSEALTNEQFF. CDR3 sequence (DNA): TGTGCCAGCAGCGAGGCCTTGACCAATGAGCAGTTCTTC.

CDR3 residues: CASSHSVGGGKYF. In nucleotides, the CDR3 is TGTGCCAGCAGCCACAGTGTTGGTGGCGGCAAGTACTTC. The chain uses TRBV3-1 (or the pseudogene TRBV3-2) and TRBJ2-7; D uncertain. V was cut by 3 bases and J by 11 bases, with 17 bases left in between. This CDR3 contains 13 residues. CDR1 and CDR2 from the germline V gene are LGHDT and YNNKEL (reference sequence).

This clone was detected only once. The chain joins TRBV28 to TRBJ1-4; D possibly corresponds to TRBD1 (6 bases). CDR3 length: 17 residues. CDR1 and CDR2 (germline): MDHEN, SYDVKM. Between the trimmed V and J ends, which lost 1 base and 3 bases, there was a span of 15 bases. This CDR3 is CASSLSGAGRANEKLFF. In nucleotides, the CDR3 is TGTGCCAGCAGTTTATCGGGGGCCGGGAGGGCTAATGAAAAACTGTTTTTT.

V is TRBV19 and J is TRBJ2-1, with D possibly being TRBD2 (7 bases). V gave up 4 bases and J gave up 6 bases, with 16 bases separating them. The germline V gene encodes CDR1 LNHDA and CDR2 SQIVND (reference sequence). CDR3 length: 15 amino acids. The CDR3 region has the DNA TGTGCCAGTAGTAGCAGGGGACTACTAGGCAATGAGCAGTTCTTC. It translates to CASSSRGLLGNEQFF.

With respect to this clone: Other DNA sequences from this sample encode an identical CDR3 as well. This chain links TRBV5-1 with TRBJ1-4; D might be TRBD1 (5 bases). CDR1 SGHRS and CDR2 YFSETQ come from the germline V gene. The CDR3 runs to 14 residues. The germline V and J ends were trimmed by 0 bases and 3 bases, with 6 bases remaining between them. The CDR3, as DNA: TGCGCCAGCAGCTTGGCAGGGTCTAATGAAAAACTGTTTTTT. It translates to CASSLAGSNEKLFF. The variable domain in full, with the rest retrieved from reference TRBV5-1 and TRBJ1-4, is KAGVTQTPRYLIKTRGQQVTLSCSPISGHRSVSWYQQTPGQGLQFLFEYFSETQRNKGNFPGRFSGRQFSNSRSEMNVSTLELGDSALYLCASSLAGSNEKLFFGSGTQLSVL.

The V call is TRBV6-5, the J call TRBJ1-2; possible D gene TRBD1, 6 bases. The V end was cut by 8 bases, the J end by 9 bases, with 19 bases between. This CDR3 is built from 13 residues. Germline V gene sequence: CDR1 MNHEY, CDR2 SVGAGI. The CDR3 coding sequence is TGTGCCAGCGCTCTCCCGGGACACGGGAGCTACACCTTC. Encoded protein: CASALPGHGSYTF.

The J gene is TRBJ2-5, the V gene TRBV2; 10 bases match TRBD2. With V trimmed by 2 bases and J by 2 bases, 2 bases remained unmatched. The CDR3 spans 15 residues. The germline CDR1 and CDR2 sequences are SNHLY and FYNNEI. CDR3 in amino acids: CASSESSGSQETQYF. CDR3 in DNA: TGTGCCAGCAGTGAATCTAGCGGGAGTCAAGAGACCCAGTACTTC.